Presented here are 15 T cell receptor beta chains from one specimen sequenced in a study of shared clonotypes between healthy human individuals. Measured with immunoSEQ multiplex PCR; TCRdb has only the in-frame clones, and not every one. Of some 1.4 million clones in the sample, roughly 96% are singletons; the top ten hold approximately 1.1%. Sequenced input: naive CD4+ T cells sorted from blood. Noted subset: CD45RA+ positively selected. The origin of the receptors is a man under 40 in good health.

V is TRBV4-2 and J is TRBJ2-7; 7 bases match TRBD1. Germline loops: CDR1 LGHNA, CDR2 YNFKEQ. V was pared by 2 bases and J by 3 bases, with 4 bases of the junction left unmatched. The CDR3 covers 14 residues. CDR3 DNA sequence: TGTGCCAGCAGCCAAAGGGACAGAGACTACGAGCAGTACTTC. It encodes CASSQRDRDYEQYF.

The rearrangement uses TRBV9 and TRBJ2-1, with 11 bases that match TRBD2. V lost 4 bases and J lost 3; bases outside the gene matches: 9. This CDR3 has 17 amino acids. The germline V gene encodes CDR1 SGDLS and CDR2 YYNGEE. The DNA for the CDR3 is TGTGCCAGCAGCCCACGGGTAGGGACTAGCGGCTACAATGAGCAGTTCTTC. Encoded protein: CASSPRVGTSGYNEQFF.

This chain links TRBV19 with TRBJ1-5; D gene uncertain. V was clipped by 3 bases and J by 0 bases, with 15 bases between them. This CDR3 region has 17 residues. Germline CDR1 and CDR2: LNHDA and SQIVND (reference sequence). CDR3 amino acids: CASSIPSGRYSNQPQHF. The CDR3 nucleotides are TGTGCCAGTAGTATCCCGTCCGGACGTTATAGCAATCAGCCCCAGCATTTT.

The chain links TRBV11-2 to TRBJ2-7; either TRBD1 or TRBD2 may supply D (5 bases each). The germline CDR1 and CDR2 sequences are SGHAT and FQNNGV. V lost 5 bases and J 0 bases, leaving 14 bases between the germline ends. This CDR3 is 15 amino acids long. The CDR3 spells CASSLSRESSYEQYF. In DNA, the CDR3 is TGTGCCAGCAGCCTCTCCAGGGAGAGCTCCTACGAGCAGTACTTC.

The CDR3 DNA reads as TGTGCCATCAGTGGGACCGACGTGAATGAAAAACTGTTTTTT. This sequence encodes CAISGTDVNEKLFF. The chain combines TRBV10-3 with TRBJ1-4; D is ambiguous. Trimming removed 4 bases at V and 5 bases at J, with 11 bases between. This CDR3 comprises 14 residues. Germline loops: CDR1 ENHRY, CDR2 SYGVKD.

The chain carries TRBV6-1 and TRBJ2-6; TRBD1 is a possible D gene (6 bases). With 6 bases removed from V and 4 bases from J, the gap between germline ends came to 13 bases. The CDR3 sequence is 15 residues long. Germline loops: CDR1 MNHNS, CDR2 SASEGT. The chain's CDR3 is CASSPTGRGANVLTF. CDR3 coding DNA: TGTGCCAGCAGCCCAACAGGGAGAGGGGCCAACGTCCTGACTTTC.

V gene TRBV19 combines with J gene TRBJ1-1, with 9 bases aligning to TRBD1. From germline, CDR1 is LNHDA and CDR2 SQIVND (reference sequence). The junction had 5 bases not matched to a gene; V was cut back by 2 bases and J by 1 base. The CDR3 contains 16 residues. CDR3 sequence (DNA): TGTGCCAGTAGTATATTGAGGGGACAGGGGAACACTGAAGCTTTCTTT. Translated, it gives CASSILRGQGNTEAFF.

The chain couples TRBV6-6 to TRBJ2-7; the D gene is possibly TRBD2 (6 bases). This CDR3 has 13 amino acids. Trimming shortened V by 4 bases and J by 2 bases, and 9 bases separated the two germline ends. Germline CDR1 and CDR2: MNHNY and SVGAGI (reference sequence). CDR3 DNA: TGTGCCAGCAGTTTATCTAGCGCCTACGAGCAGTACTTC. This sequence encodes CASSLSSAYEQYF.

As regards this clone: This specimen includes other DNA sequences encoding the same CDR3. The gene calls are TRBV9 and TRBJ1-5; 8 nucleotides agree with TRBD1. The CDR3 is made up of 14 amino acids. The V gene's germline CDR1 is SGDLS and CDR2 YYNGEE. The junction had 5 bases not matched to a gene; V was cut back by 2 bases and J by 7 bases. The chain's CDR3 is CASSVTGDRQPQHF. CDR3 sequence (DNA): TGTGCCAGCAGCGTGACAGGGGATCGGCAGCCCCAGCATTTT.

The CDR3 here is CSVEGREAYNEQFF. DNA of the CDR3: TGCAGCGTTGAAGGCAGGGAGGCCTACAATGAGCAGTTCTTC. J is TRBJ2-1 and V is TRBV29-1, with D perhaps TRBD2 (6 bases). The CDR3 has 14 amino acids. In germline, CDR1 is SQVTM, CDR2 ANQGSEA. Trimming left V 1 base short and J 2 bases short, with 9 bases between.

The chain combines TRBV5-6 with TRBJ2-2; D remains ambiguous. Germline CDR1 SGHDT, CDR2 YYEEEE. The V and J ends lost 0 bases and 5 bases respectively, with 8 bases between them. This CDR3 is built from 14 residues. CDR3 in amino acids: CASSLDQVTGELFF. DNA for the CDR3: TGTGCCAGCAGCTTGGACCAGGTGACCGGGGAGCTGTTTTTT.

The J gene is TRBJ2-7, the V gene TRBV14, with D uncertain. Trimming left V 3 bases short and J 2 bases short, with 11 bases between. The CDR3 contains 14 residues. Germline CDR1 reads SGHDN; CDR2 reads FVKESK. CDR3 bases: TGTGCCAGCAGCCATGTAGGGATTACCTACGAGCAGTACTTC. Translating it yields CASSHVGITYEQYF.

The genes are TRBV6-5 and TRBJ2-3; no firm D call. V shed 5 bases and J shed 0 bases, with 6 bases lying between them. Germline V gene sequence: CDR1 MNHEY, CDR2 SVGAGI. The CDR3 extends over 13 amino acids. The CDR3 loop reads CASSRASTDTQYF. CDR3 DNA sequence: TGTGCCAGCAGTCGTGCCAGCACAGATACGCAGTATTTT.

The chain links TRBV11-2 to TRBJ1-1; unclear D gene. CDR3 length: 14 amino acids. The V and J ends lost 3 bases and 3 bases respectively, with 11 bases between them. Per the germline V gene, CDR1 is SGHAT and CDR2 is FQNNGV. CDR3 protein: CASSFKWGDTEAFF. CDR3 sequence (DNA): TGTGCCAGCAGCTTCAAGTGGGGTGACACTGAAGCTTTCTTT.

The rearrangement uses TRBV5-1 and TRBJ2-3; 7 bases line up with TRBD1. Germline V lookup: CDR1 SGHRS, CDR2 YFSETQ. J lost 0 bases, V lost 0 bases, and 4 bases had no gene match. This CDR3 is 16 amino acids long. CDR3 region: CASSLGDRASTDTQYF. CDR3 nucleotide sequence: TGCGCCAGCAGCTTGGGGGACAGAGCTAGCACAGATACGCAGTATTTT.